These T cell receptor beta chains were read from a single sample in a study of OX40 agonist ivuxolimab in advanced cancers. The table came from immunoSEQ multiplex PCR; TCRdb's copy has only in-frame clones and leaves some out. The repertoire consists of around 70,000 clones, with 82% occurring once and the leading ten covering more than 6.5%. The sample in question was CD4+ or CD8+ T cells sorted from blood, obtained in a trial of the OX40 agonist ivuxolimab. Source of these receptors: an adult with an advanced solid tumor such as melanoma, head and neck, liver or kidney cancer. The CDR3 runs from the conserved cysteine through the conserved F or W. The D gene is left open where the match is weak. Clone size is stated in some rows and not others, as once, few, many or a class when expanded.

cdr3_nt: TGCAGTGCCTCAAACGGTGAAAAACTGTTTTTT; cdr3_aa: CSASNGEKLFF; v_call: TRBV20-1; j_call: TRBJ1-4; d_call: .; clone_size: once
cdr3_nt: TGCGCCAGCAGCACGGAGGGGGCGGGCACTGAAGCTTTCTTT; cdr3_aa: CASSTEGAGTEAFF; v_call: TRBV5-1; j_call: TRBJ1-1; d_call: TRBD1; clone_size: .
cdr3_nt: TGTGCCTGGAGTATGGAGAACCAAGAGACCCAGTACTTC; cdr3_aa: CAWSMENQETQYF; v_call: TRBV30; j_call: TRBJ2-5; d_call: .; clone_size: few
cdr3_nt: TGCGCCAGCAGCACCGGGACTAGCGGACCGGGCGAGCAGTACTTC; cdr3_aa: CASSTGTSGPGEQYF; v_call: TRBV5-1; j_call: TRBJ2-7; d_call: TRBD2; clone_size: .
cdr3_nt: TGCGCCAGCAGCCAAGAAGGGGGGGGATTTAACTATGGCTACACCTTC; cdr3_aa: CASSQEGGGFNYGYTF; v_call: TRBV4-1; j_call: TRBJ1-2; d_call: .; clone_size: .
cdr3_nt: TGTGCCAGCAGTCGTCAATGGGGTCAGCCCCAGCATTTT; cdr3_aa: CASSRQWGQPQHF; v_call: TRBV6-1; j_call: TRBJ1-5; d_call: .; clone_size: .
cdr3_nt: TGTGCCAGCAGTTCGGGACTCGCAGGTACCCAGTACTTC; cdr3_aa: CASSSGLAGTQYF; v_call: TRBV6-5; j_call: TRBJ2-5; d_call: .; clone_size: once
cdr3_nt: TGTGCCAGCAGCTCCCCCTGGACTAGCGAGATGTTGGATACGCAGTATTTT; cdr3_aa: CASSSPWTSEMLDTQYF; v_call: TRBV5-4; j_call: TRBJ2-3; d_call: TRBD2; clone_size: .
cdr3_nt: TGCAGCGTTGAAGAGGCAGGGGGATCCTACGAGCAGTACTTC; cdr3_aa: CSVEEAGGSYEQYF; v_call: TRBV29-1; j_call: TRBJ2-7; d_call: TRBD1; clone_size: .
cdr3_nt: TGTGCCAGCAGCTTAGGCGATCACATGGGCACAGATACGCAGTATTTT; cdr3_aa: CASSLGDHMGTDTQYF; v_call: TRBV7-6; j_call: TRBJ2-3; d_call: .; clone_size: .
cdr3_nt: TGTGCCAGCAGGCCAGCGGGAGGGCCTGCAGATACGCAGTATTTT; cdr3_aa: CASRPAGGPADTQYF; v_call: TRBV5-4; j_call: TRBJ2-3; d_call: TRBD2; clone_size: .
cdr3_nt: TGTGCCAGTAGTGTTGGAAACACCATATATTTT; cdr3_aa: CASSVGNTIYF; v_call: TRBV19; j_call: TRBJ1-3; d_call: .; clone_size: medium-sized
cdr3_nt: TGTGCCAGCAGCCACCGGGGTTTTCCAAATGAGCAGTTCTTC; cdr3_aa: CASSHRGFPNEQFF; v_call: TRBV7-9; j_call: TRBJ2-1; d_call: .; clone_size: .
cdr3_nt: TGTGCCAGTAAGGCGGACCGATCCTTCACTGAAGCTTTCTTT; cdr3_aa: CASKADRSFTEAFF; v_call: TRBV19; j_call: TRBJ1-1; d_call: .; clone_size: .
cdr3_nt: TGCGCCAGCAGCTTGGCCTACGGACAGATTAACGCCTATGGCTACACCTTC; cdr3_aa: CASSLAYGQINAYGYTF; v_call: TRBV5-1; j_call: TRBJ1-2; d_call: .; clone_size: .
cdr3_nt: TGTGCCAGCAGTATGACCCCGACGAACACCGGGGAGCTGTTTTTT; cdr3_aa: CASSMTPTNTGELFF; v_call: TRBV27; j_call: TRBJ2-2; d_call: .; clone_size: .
cdr3_nt: TGTGCCAGCTCACCACTACAGAGCACAGATACGCAGTATTTT; cdr3_aa: CASSPLQSTDTQYF; v_call: TRBV18; j_call: TRBJ2-3; d_call: .; clone_size: few
cdr3_nt: TGTGCCAGCAGTCCTCTAGCGGGGGGCTACAATGAGCAGTTCTTC; cdr3_aa: CASSPLAGGYNEQFF; v_call: TRBV2; j_call: TRBJ2-1; d_call: TRBD2; clone_size: .
cdr3_nt: TGTGCCAGTAGTATTTCCGGGACAGGGGTTTACGAGCAGTACTTC; cdr3_aa: CASSISGTGVYEQYF; v_call: TRBV19; j_call: TRBJ2-7; d_call: TRBD1; clone_size: .
cdr3_nt: TGCGCCAGCAGAGAAACCGGGACAGGGGTCCCCCTCTCTGGAAACACCATATATTTT; cdr3_aa: CASRETGTGVPLSGNTIYF; v_call: TRBV10-2; j_call: TRBJ1-3; d_call: TRBD1; clone_size: .
cdr3_nt: TGTGCCAGCAGCCCCATCGCACAGGGACTAGCTAACTATGGCTACACCTTC; cdr3_aa: CASSPIAQGLANYGYTF; v_call: TRBV7-9; j_call: TRBJ1-2; d_call: .; clone_size: .
cdr3_nt: TGTGCCAGCAGTGATCCGGGGGGTCCCCTCCACTTT; cdr3_aa: CASSDPGGPLHF; v_call: TRBV2; j_call: TRBJ1-6; d_call: .; clone_size: few
cdr3_nt: TGTGCCAGTAGTCGAAGGGGTACAGGGGGCACAGATACGCAGTATTTT; cdr3_aa: CASSRRGTGGTDTQYF; v_call: TRBV19; j_call: TRBJ2-3; d_call: TRBD1; clone_size: .
cdr3_nt: TGTGCCAGCAGTGTCCCCCTTGGACAGGGTGCTTACAATGAGCAGTTCTTC; cdr3_aa: CASSVPLGQGAYNEQFF; v_call: TRBV2; j_call: TRBJ2-1; d_call: TRBD1; clone_size: once
cdr3_nt: TGTGCCACCGCGATCAGGGGAGCCCCTTACAATGAGCAGTTCTTC; cdr3_aa: CATAIRGAPYNEQFF; v_call: TRBV15; j_call: TRBJ2-1; d_call: .; clone_size: .
cdr3_nt: TGCGCCAGCAGCGGAGACAGGGGGGCTGGATATGGCTACACCTTC; cdr3_aa: CASSGDRGAGYGYTF; v_call: TRBV5-1; j_call: TRBJ1-2; d_call: TRBD1; clone_size: few
cdr3_nt: TGTGCCAGCAGTTTGGAGGAGACCCAGTACTTC; cdr3_aa: CASSLEETQYF; v_call: TRBV27; j_call: TRBJ2-5; d_call: .; clone_size: .
cdr3_nt: TGTGCCAGCAGCACAGCACTAGCGGGGAGCAATGAGCAGTTCTTC; cdr3_aa: CASSTALAGSNEQFF; v_call: TRBV7-2; j_call: TRBJ2-1; d_call: TRBD2; clone_size: .
cdr3_nt: TGTGCCAGCTCATACAACACAGGGCTTGACACTGAAGCTTTCTTT; cdr3_aa: CASSYNTGLDTEAFF; v_call: TRBV18; j_call: TRBJ1-1; d_call: .; clone_size: .
cdr3_nt: TGTGCCAGAAGGAAGAATGGCTACACCTTC; cdr3_aa: CARRKNGYTF; v_call: TRBV7-5; j_call: TRBJ1-2; d_call: .; clone_size: .
cdr3_nt: TGCGCCAGCAGCTTGGCTGGGGGACTAGCGGACAATGAGCAGTTCTTC; cdr3_aa: CASSLAGGLADNEQFF; v_call: TRBV5-1; j_call: TRBJ2-1; d_call: TRBD2; clone_size: .
cdr3_nt: TGTGCCAGCAGCCTCACAGGGGGCTCCTATAATTCACCCCTCCACTTT; cdr3_aa: CASSLTGGSYNSPLHF; v_call: TRBV28; j_call: TRBJ1-6; d_call: TRBD1; clone_size: .
cdr3_nt: TGTGCCAGCAGACCATCCGGGGGTAGTGAAAAACTGTTTTTT; cdr3_aa: CASRPSGGSEKLFF; v_call: TRBV6-6; j_call: TRBJ1-4; d_call: .; clone_size: .
cdr3_nt: TGTGCCAGCAGAGGGACCCAGGCCGGGGAGCTGTTTTTT; cdr3_aa: CASRGTQAGELFF; v_call: TRBV6-6; j_call: TRBJ2-2; d_call: .; clone_size: .
cdr3_nt: TGTGCCAGCGGGAGGGCGGGTTCCTACAATGAGCAGTTCTTC; cdr3_aa: CASGRAGSYNEQFF; v_call: TRBV5-4; j_call: TRBJ2-1; d_call: TRBD2; clone_size: .
cdr3_nt: TGTGCCAGTAGTACAGGGAGAACTAGCACAGATACGCAGTATTTT; cdr3_aa: CASSTGRTSTDTQYF; v_call: TRBV19; j_call: TRBJ2-3; d_call: .; clone_size: once
cdr3_nt: TGTGCCTGGAGTGTACAAGGGCTTGGCTACACCTTC; cdr3_aa: CAWSVQGLGYTF; v_call: TRBV30; j_call: TRBJ1-2; d_call: .; clone_size: .
cdr3_nt: TGTGCCAGCAGCCGGGGCGACACCATATATTTT; cdr3_aa: CASSRGDTIYF; v_call: TRBV7-9; j_call: TRBJ1-3; d_call: .; clone_size: .
cdr3_nt: TGTGCCAGCAGCTGGGGAGGGGCCATGGGAGATACGCAGTATTTT; cdr3_aa: CASSWGGAMGDTQYF; v_call: TRBV5-6; j_call: TRBJ2-3; d_call: TRBD2; clone_size: .
cdr3_nt: TGTGCCTGGAGGAATGTAGCGGGAGCACACGAGCAGTACTTC; cdr3_aa: CAWRNVAGAHEQYF; v_call: TRBV30; j_call: TRBJ2-7; d_call: TRBD2; clone_size: .
cdr3_nt: TGTGCCAGCAGCTTAGGGCCCGCAGCCGGGAATGAGCAGTTCTTC; cdr3_aa: CASSLGPAAGNEQFF; v_call: TRBV7-2; j_call: TRBJ2-1; d_call: .; clone_size: .
cdr3_nt: TGTGCCAGCAGTGGAGCGGGAGCGATCATCCTCACAGATACGCAGTATTTT; cdr3_aa: CASSGAGAIILTDTQYF; v_call: TRBV2; j_call: TRBJ2-3; d_call: TRBD2; clone_size: .
cdr3_nt: TGTGCCAGCAGCGAGGGACGGAACAATCAGCCCCAGCATTTT; cdr3_aa: CASSEGRNNQPQHF; v_call: TRBV2; j_call: TRBJ1-5; d_call: .; clone_size: .
cdr3_nt: TGTGCCAGCAGCCCAGGGACTAGCGGGAGGGCCGCGGGATTTAGTGAGCAGTTCTTC; cdr3_aa: CASSPGTSGRAAGFSEQFF; v_call: TRBV7-2; j_call: TRBJ2-1; d_call: TRBD2; clone_size: .
cdr3_nt: TGTGCCAGCAGTCCAATCGCTAATTCACCCCTCCACTTT; cdr3_aa: CASSPIANSPLHF; v_call: TRBV28; j_call: TRBJ1-6; d_call: .; clone_size: few
cdr3_nt: TGTGCCAGCAGCACCTACCCCGGGACTAGTTCATCCAGTGAGCAGTTCTTC; cdr3_aa: CASSTYPGTSSSSEQFF; v_call: TRBV13; j_call: TRBJ2-1; d_call: TRBD2; clone_size: once
cdr3_nt: TGTGCCAGCAGTTTGGGAGAAAAACTGTTTTTT; cdr3_aa: CASSLGEKLFF; v_call: TRBV28; j_call: TRBJ1-4; d_call: .; clone_size: once
cdr3_nt: TGTGCCAGTAGACAGGGGGGCACTGAAGCTTTCTTT; cdr3_aa: CASRQGGTEAFF; v_call: TRBV5-6; j_call: TRBJ1-1; d_call: TRBD1; clone_size: .
cdr3_nt: TGTGCCAGCAGCTTAGGGGGACAGGGCTACGAGCAGTACTTC; cdr3_aa: CASSLGGQGYEQYF; v_call: TRBV11-2; j_call: TRBJ2-7; d_call: TRBD1; clone_size: once
cdr3_nt: TGTGCCAGTAGTATCCGACAGGGGCCCCAACAAGAGACCCAGTACTTC; cdr3_aa: CASSIRQGPQQETQYF; v_call: TRBV19; j_call: TRBJ2-5; d_call: TRBD1; clone_size: .
cdr3_nt: TGTGCCAGCAGCGAGGGGACTAGCGGCAACACAGATACGCAGTATTTT; cdr3_aa: CASSEGTSGNTDTQYF; v_call: TRBV5-4; j_call: TRBJ2-3; d_call: TRBD2; clone_size: .
cdr3_nt: TGTGCCAGCAGCTCAGGGGGGGTCCCGAGCGGAGAGACCCAGTACTTC; cdr3_aa: CASSSGGVPSGETQYF; v_call: TRBV9; j_call: TRBJ2-5; d_call: .; clone_size: .
cdr3_nt: TGCGCCAGCGCCCCCAACCCGGGGGGCGCAGGTAATTCACCCCTCCACTTT; cdr3_aa: CASAPNPGGAGNSPLHF; v_call: TRBV5-1; j_call: TRBJ1-6; d_call: .; clone_size: .
cdr3_nt: TGTGCCTGGTCAAAAGGACAGCAGAACACTGAAGCTTTCTTT; cdr3_aa: CAWSKGQQNTEAFF; v_call: TRBV30; j_call: TRBJ1-1; d_call: .; clone_size: .